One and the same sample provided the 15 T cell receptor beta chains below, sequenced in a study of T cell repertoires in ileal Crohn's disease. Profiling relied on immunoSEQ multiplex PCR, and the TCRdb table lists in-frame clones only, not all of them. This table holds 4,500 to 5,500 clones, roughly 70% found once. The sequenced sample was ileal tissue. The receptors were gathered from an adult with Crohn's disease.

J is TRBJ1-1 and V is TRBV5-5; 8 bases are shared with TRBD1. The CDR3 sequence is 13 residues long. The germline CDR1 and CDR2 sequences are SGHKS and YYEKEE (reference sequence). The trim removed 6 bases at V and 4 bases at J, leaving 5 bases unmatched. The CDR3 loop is CASKQGGFTEAFF. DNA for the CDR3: TGTGCCAGCAAACAGGGGGGCTTCACTGAAGCTTTCTTT.

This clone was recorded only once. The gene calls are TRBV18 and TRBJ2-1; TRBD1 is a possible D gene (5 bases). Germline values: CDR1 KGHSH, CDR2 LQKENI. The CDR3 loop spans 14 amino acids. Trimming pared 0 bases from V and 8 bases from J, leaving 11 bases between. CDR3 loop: CASSPPLGLHEQFF. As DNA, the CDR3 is TGTGCCAGCTCACCACCACTGGGGCTACATGAGCAGTTCTTC.

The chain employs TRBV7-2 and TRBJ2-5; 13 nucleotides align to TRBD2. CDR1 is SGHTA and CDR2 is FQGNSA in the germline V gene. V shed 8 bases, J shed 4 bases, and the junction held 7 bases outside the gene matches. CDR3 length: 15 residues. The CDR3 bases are TGTGCCAGCGGAGGGACTAGCGGGGCCGCAGAGACCCAGTACTTC. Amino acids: CASGGTSGAAETQYF.

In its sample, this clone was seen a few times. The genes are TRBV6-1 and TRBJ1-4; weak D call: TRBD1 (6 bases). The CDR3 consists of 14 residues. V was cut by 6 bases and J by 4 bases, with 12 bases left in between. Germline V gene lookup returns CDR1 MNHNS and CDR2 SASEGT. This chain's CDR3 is CASRPGQINEKLFF. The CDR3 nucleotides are TGTGCCAGCAGGCCGGGACAAATTAATGAAAAACTGTTTTTT.

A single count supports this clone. CDR3 sequence (DNA): TGTGCCAGCAGTGGCCGCGGACTAGCGGGAGACTACAATGAGCAGTTCTTC. Protein: CASSGRGLAGDYNEQFF. The chain uses TRBV6-1 and TRBJ2-1, with 13 positions matching TRBD2. Germline V gives CDR1 MNHNS, CDR2 SASEGT. The CDR3 is 17 residues long. The V and J ends lost 4 bases and 3 bases, in that order; junction bases with no gene match: 6.

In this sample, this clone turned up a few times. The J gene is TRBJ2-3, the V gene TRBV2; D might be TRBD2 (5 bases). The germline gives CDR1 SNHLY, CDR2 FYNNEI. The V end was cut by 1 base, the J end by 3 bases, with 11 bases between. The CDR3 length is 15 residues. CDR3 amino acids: CASSEDGRGTDTQYF. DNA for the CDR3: TGTGCCAGCAGTGAAGATGGGAGAGGAACAGATACGCAGTATTTT.

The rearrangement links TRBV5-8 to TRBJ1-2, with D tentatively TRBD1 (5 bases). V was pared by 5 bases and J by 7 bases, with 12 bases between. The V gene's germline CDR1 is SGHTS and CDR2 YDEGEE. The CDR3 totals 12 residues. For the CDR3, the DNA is TGTGCCAGCAGGTCTAGGGGTGCTGGCTACACCTTC. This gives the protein CASRSRGAGYTF.

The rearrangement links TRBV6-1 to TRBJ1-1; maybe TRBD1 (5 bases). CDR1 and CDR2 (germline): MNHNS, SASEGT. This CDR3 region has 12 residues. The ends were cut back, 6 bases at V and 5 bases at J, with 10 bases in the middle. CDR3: CASRADSTEAFF. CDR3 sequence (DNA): TGTGCCAGCAGAGCCGACAGTACTGAAGCTTTCTTT.

The CDR3 DNA sequence: TGCGCCAGCAGCAAGCGGGAGGCCGACTACGAGCAGTACTTC. As protein: CASSKREADYEQYF. The rearrangement joins TRBV10-1 to TRBJ2-5, with 9 nucleotides matching TRBD2. The DNA end is more similar to TRBJ2-7, so the J call may be wrong. The germline gives CDR1 WNHNN, CDR2 SYGVQD (reference sequence). The CDR3 is 14 amino acids.

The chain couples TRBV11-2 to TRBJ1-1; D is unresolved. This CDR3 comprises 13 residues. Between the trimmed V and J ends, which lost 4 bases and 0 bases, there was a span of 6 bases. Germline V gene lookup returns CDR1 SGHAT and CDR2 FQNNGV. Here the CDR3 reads CASSSPMNTEAFF. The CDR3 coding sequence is TGTGCCAGCAGCTCCCCTATGAACACTGAAGCTTTCTTT. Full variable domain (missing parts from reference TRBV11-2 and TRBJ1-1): EAGVAQSPRYKIIEKRQSVAFWCNPISGHATLYWYQQILGQGPKLLIQFQNNGVVDDSQLPKDRFSAERLKGVDSTLKIQPAKLEDSAVYLCASSSPMNTEAFFGQGTRLTVV.

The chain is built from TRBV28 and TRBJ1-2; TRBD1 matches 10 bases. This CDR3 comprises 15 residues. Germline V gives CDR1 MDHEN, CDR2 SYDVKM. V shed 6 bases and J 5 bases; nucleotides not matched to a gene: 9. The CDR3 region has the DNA TGTGCCAGCAGATTGGACAGGGGGTGGAGGTATGGCTACACCTTC. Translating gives CASRLDRGWRYGYTF.

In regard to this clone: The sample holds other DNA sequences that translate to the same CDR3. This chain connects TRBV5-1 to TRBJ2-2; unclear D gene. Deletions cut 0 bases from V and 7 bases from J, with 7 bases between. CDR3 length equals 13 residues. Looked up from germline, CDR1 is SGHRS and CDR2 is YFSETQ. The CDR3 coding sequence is TGCGCCAGCAGCTTGGACGGGTTCGGGGAGCTGTTTTTT. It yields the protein CASSLDGFGELFF.

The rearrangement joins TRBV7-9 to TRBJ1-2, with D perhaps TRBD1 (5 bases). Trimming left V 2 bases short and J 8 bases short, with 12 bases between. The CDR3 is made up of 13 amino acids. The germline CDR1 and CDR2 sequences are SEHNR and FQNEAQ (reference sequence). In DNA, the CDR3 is TGTGCCAGCAGCTTATCGGGGGGATGGGGCTACACCTTC. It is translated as CASSLSGGWGYTF.

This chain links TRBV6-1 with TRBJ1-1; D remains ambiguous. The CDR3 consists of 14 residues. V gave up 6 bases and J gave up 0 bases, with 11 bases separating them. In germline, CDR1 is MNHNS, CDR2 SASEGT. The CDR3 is CASRNPTMNTEAFF. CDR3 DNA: TGTGCCAGCAGGAACCCTACCATGAACACTGAAGCTTTCTTT.

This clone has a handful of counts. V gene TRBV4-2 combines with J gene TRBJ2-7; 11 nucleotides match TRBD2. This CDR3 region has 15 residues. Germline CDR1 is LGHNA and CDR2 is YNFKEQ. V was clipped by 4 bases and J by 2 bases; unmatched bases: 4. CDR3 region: CASSLIAGGTYEQYF. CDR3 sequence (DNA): TGTGCCAGCAGCCTAATAGCGGGGGGGACCTACGAGCAGTACTTC.